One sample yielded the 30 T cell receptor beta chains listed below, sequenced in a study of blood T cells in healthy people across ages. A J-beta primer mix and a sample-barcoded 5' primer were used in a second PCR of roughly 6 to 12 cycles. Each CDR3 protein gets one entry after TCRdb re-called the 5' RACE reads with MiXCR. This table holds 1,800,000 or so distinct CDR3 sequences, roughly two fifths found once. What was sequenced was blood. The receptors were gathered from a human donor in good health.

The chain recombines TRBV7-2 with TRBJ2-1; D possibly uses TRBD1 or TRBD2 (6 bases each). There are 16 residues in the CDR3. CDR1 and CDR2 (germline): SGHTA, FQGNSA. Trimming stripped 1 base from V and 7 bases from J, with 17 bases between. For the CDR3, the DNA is TGTGCCAGCAGCTTAGAATTATGGGGGGCCGCAAATGAGCAGTTCTTC. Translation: CASSLELWGAANEQFF.

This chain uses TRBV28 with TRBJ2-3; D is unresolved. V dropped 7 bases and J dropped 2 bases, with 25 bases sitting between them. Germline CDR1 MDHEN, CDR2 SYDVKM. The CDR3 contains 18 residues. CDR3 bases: TGTGCCAGCAAATCCATTAGTGCCGGGTATGGGTCCACAGATACGCAGTATTTT. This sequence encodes CASKSISAGYGSTDTQYF.

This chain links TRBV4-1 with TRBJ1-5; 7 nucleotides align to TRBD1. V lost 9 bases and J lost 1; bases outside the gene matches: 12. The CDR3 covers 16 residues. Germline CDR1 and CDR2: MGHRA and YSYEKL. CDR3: CASSRGQSLSNQPQHF. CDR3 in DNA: TGCGCCAGTAGTAGGGGGCAGTCCTTAAGCAATCAGCCCCAGCATTTT.

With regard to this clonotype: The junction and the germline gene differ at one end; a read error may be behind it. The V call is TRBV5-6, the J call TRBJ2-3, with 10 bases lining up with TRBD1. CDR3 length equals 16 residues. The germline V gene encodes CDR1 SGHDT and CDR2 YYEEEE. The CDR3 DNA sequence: TGTGCCAACAGCACCGGGACAGGGGTACGCACAGATACGCAGTATTTT. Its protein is CANSTGTGVRTDTQYF.

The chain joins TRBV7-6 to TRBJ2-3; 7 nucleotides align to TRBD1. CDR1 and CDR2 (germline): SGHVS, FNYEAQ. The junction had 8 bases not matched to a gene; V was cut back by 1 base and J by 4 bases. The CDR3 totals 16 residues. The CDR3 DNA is TGTGCCAGCAGCTTAGTAGCCGACAGGGTCTCAGATACGCAGTATTTT. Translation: CASSLVADRVSDTQYF.

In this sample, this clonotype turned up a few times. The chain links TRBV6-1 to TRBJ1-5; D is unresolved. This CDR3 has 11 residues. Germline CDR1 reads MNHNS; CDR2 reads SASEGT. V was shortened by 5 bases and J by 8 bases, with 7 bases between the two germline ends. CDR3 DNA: TGTGCCAGCAGTATCGGGGAGCCCCAGCATTTT. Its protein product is CASSIGEPQHF.

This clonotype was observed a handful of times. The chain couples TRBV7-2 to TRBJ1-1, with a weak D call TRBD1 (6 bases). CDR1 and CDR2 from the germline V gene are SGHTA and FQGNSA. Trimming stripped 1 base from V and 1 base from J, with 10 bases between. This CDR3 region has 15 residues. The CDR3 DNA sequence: TGTGCCAGCAGCTTAGGGGGGCGGGGGAACACTGAAGCTTTCTTT. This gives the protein CASSLGGRGNTEAFF.

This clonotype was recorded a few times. In DNA form, the CDR3 reads TGTGCCAGCAGCCTCAGGTCGGAGTTTAACTATGGCTACACCTTC. Translating gives CASSLRSEFNYGYTF. The chain links TRBV7-2 to TRBJ1-2; no firm D call. V was shortened by 5 bases and J by 1 base, with 14 bases between the two germline ends. CDR1 SGHTA and CDR2 FQGNSA come from the germline V gene. This CDR3 is 15 amino acids long.

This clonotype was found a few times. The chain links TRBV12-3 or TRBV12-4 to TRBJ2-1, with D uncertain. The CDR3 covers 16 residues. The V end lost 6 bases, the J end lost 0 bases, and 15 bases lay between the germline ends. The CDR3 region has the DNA TGTGCCAGCAGCCCCATGGGGTCGAGCTCCTACAATGAGCAGTTCTTC. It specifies CASSPMGSSSYNEQFF.

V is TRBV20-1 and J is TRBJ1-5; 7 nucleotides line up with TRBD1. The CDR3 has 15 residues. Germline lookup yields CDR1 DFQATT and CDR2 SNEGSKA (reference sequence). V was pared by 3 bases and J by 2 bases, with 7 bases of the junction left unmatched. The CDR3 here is CSASLRGQGNQPQHF. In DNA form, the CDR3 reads TGCAGTGCTAGTCTGAGGGGGCAAGGCAATCAGCCCCAGCATTTT.

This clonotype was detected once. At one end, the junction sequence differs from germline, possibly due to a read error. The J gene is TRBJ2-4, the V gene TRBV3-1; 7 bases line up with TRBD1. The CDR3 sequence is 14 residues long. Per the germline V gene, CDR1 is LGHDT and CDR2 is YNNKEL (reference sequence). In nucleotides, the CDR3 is TGTGCCAGCAACCAAGGGGGCGCGAAAAACATTCAGTACTTC. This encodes CASNQGGAKNIQYF.

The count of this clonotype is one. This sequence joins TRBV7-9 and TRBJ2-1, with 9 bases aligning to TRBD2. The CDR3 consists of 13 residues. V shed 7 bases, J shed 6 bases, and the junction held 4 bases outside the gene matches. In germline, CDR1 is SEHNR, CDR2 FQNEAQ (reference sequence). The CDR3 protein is CASKNSGGNEQFF. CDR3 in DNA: TGTGCCAGCAAGAATAGCGGGGGCAATGAGCAGTTCTTC.

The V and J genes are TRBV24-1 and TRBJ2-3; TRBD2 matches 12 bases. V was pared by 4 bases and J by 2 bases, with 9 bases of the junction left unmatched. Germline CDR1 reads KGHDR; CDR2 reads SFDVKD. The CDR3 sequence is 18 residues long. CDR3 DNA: TGTGCCACCAGTGACGGAGGGACTAGCGGGTCACCCACAGATACGCAGTATTTT. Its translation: CATSDGGTSGSPTDTQYF.

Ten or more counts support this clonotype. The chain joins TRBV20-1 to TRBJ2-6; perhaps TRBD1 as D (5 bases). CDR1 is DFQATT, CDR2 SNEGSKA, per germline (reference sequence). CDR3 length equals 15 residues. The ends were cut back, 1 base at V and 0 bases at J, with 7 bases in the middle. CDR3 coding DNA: TGCAGTGCTAGAGGGGGCGGCTCTGGGGCCAACGTCCTGACTTTC. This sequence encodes CSARGGGSGANVLTF.

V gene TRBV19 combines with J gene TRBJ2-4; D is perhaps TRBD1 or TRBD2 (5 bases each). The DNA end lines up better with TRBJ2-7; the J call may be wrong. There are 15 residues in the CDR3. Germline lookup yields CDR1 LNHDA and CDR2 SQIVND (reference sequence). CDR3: CASSTSSGRTYEQYF. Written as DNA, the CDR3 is TGTGCCAGTAGTACATCGTCGGGACGAACCTACGAGCAGTACTTC.

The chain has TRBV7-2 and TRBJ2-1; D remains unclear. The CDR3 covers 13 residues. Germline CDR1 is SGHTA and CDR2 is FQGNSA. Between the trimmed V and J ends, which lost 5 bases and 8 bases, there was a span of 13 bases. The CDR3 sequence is CASSLYGRDEQFF. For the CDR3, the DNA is TGTGCCAGCAGCCTATACGGTCGGGATGAGCAGTTCTTC.

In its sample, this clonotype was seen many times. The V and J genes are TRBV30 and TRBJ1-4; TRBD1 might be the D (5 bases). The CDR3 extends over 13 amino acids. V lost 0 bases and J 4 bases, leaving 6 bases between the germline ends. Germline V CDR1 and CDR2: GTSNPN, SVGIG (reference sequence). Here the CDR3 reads CAWSVGGNEKLFF. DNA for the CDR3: TGTGCCTGGAGTGTTGGGGGTAATGAAAAACTGTTTTTT.

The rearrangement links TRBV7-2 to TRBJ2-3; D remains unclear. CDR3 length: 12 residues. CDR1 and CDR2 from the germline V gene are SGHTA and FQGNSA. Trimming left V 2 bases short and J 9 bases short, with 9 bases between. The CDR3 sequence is CASSLYTGTQYF. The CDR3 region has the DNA TGTGCCAGCAGCTTATACACCGGCACGCAGTATTTT.

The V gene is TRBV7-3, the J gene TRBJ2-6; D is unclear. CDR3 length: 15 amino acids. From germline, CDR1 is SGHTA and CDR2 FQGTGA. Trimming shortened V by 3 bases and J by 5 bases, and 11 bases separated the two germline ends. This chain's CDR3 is CASSFQTERANVLTF. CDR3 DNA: TGTGCCAGCAGCTTCCAGACCGAAAGGGCCAACGTCCTGACTTTC.

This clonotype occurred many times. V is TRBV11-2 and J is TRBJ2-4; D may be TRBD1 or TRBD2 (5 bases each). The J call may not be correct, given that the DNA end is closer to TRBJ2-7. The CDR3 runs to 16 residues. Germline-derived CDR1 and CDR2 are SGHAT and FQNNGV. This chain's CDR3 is CASSYLSGTSVHEQYF. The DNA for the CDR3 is TGTGCCAGCAGCTACCTATCCGGGACGTCAGTCCACGAGCAGTACTTC.

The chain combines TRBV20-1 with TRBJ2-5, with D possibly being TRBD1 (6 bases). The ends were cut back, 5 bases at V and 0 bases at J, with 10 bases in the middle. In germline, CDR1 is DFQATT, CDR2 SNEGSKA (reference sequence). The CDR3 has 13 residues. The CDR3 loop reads CSAQGSYQETQYF. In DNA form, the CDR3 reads TGCAGTGCTCAGGGGTCCTACCAAGAGACCCAGTACTTC.

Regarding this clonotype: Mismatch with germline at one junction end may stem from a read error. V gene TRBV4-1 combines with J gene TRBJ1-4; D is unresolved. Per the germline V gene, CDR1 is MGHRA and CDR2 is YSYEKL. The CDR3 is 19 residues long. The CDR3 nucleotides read TGCGCCAGCAGCCAAGATACCTTTGGCAGGATTATAACTAATGAAAAACTGTATTTT. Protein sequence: CASSQDTFGRIITNEKLYF.

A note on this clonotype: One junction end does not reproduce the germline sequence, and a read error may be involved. DNA of the CDR3: TGTGCTAGCAGCTCAACGTCGGAATCGAACACCGGGGAGCTGTTTTTT. Translating gives CASSSTSESNTGELFF. The chain links TRBV7-7 to TRBJ2-2; D gene ambiguous. Germline CDR1 is SSHAT and CDR2 is FNYEAQ (reference sequence). The CDR3 has 16 residues. Using reference TRBV7-7 and TRBJ2-2 for the parts outside the CDR3, the full variable domain is GAGVSQSPRYKVTKRGQDVTLRCDPISSHATLYWYQQALGQGPEFLTYFNYEAQPDKSGLPSDRFSAERPEGSISTLTIQRTEQRDSAMYRCASSSTSESNTGELFFGEGSRLTVL.

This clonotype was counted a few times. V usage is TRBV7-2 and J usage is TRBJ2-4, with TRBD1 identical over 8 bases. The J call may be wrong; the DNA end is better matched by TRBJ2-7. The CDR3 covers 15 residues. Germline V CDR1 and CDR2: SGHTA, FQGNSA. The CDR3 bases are TGTGCCAGCAGCGGCTCGGGACAGGTAATAAACGAGCAGTACTTC. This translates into CASSGSGQVINEQYF.

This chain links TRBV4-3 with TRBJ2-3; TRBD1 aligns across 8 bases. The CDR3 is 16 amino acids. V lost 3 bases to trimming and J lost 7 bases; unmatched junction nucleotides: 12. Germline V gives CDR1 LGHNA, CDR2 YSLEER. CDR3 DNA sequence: TGCGCCAGCAGCCAGCAGGGACAGGTTTTTGAACATACGCAGTATTTT. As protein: CASSQQGQVFEHTQYF.

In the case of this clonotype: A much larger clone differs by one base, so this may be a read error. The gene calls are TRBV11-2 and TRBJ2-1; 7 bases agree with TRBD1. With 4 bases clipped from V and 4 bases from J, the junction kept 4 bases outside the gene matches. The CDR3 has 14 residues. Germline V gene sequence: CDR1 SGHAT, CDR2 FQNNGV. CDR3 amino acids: CASSYGTAYNEQFF. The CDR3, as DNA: TGTGCCAGCAGCTACGGGACAGCATACAATGAGCAGTTCTTC.

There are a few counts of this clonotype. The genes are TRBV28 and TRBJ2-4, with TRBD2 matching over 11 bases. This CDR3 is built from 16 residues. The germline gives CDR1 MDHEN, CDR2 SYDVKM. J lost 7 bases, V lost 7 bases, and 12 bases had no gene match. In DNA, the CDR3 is TGTGCCAGCACCTCGTTAGCGGGGGGGAGGACGAACATTCAGTACTTC. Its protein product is CASTSLAGGRTNIQYF. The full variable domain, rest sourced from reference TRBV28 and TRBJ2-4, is DVKVTQSSRYLVKRTGEKVFLECVQDMDHENMFWYRQDPGLGLRLIYFSYDVKMKEKGDIPEGYSVSREKKERFSLILESASTNQTSMYLCASTSLAGGRTNIQYFGAGTRLSVL.

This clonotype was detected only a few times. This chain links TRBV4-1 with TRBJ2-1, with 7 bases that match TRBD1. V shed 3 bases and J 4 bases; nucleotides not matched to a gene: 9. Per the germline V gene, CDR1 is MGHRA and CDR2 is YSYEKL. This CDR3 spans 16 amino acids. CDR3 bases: TGCGCCAGCAGCCACAGACAGGGCATACCTTACAATGAGCAGTTCTTC. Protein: CASSHRQGIPYNEQFF.

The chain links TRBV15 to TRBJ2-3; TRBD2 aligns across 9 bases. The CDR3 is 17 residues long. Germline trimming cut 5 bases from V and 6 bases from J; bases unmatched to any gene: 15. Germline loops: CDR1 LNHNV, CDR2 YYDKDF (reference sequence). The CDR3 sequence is CATSGRAGGLQSDTQYF. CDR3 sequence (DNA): TGTGCCACCAGCGGTAGGGCGGGGGGGCTTCAATCGGATACGCAGTATTTT.

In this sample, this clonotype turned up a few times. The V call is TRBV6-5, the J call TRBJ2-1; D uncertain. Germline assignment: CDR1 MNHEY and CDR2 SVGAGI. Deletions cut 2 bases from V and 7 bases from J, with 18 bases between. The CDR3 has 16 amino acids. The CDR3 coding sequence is TGTGCCAGCAGTTACGCGTTTGGCCCTTTGGGGAATGAGCAGTTCTTC. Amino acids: CASSYAFGPLGNEQFF.